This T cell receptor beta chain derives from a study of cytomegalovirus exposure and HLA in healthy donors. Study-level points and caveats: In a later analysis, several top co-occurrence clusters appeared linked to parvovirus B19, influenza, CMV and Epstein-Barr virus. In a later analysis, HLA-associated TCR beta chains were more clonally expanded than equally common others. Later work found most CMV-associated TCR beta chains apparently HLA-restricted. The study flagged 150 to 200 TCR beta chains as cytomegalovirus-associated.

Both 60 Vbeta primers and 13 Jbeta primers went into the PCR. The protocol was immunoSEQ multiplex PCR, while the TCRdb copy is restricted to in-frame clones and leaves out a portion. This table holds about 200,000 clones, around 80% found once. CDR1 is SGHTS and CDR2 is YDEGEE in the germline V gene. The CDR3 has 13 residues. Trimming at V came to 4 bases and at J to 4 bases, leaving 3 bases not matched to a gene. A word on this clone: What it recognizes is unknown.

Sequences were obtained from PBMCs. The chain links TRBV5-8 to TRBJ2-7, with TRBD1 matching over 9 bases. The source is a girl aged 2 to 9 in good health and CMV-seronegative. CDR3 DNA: TGTGCCAGCAGCCGGACAGGGGATTACGAGCAGTACTTC. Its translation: CASSRTGDYEQYF.